These 5 T cell receptor beta chains share one sample of origin, sequenced in a study of cytomegalovirus exposure and HLA in healthy donors. It was with 60 Vbeta and 13 Jbeta primers that the PCR ran. Data came from immunoSEQ multiplex PCR; TCRdb stores just in-frame clones and leaves some out. The sample has 170,000 or so clones, 80% seen once. The sequenced sample consisted of PBMCs. The receptors stem from a man aged 35 to 55 in good health and CMV-seronegative.

The chain carries TRBV19 and TRBJ1-1, with 8 bases identical to TRBD1. The germline V gene has CDR1 LNHDA and CDR2 SQIVND (reference sequence). Trimming removed 4 bases from V and 5 bases from J; junction bases left unmatched: 6. The length of the CDR3 is 14 residues. CDR3 residues: CASSSRGRWTEAFF. The CDR3 nucleotides are TGTGCCAGTAGTAGCAGGGGGCGTTGGACTGAAGCTTTCTTT.

The chain combines TRBV6-5 with TRBJ2-3; possibly TRBD1 for D (6 bases). The CDR3 runs to 15 residues. CDR1 MNHEY and CDR2 SVGAGI come from the germline V gene. Deletions cut 7 bases from V and 2 bases from J, with 16 bases between. The CDR3 loop is CASTPPDSNTDTQYF. The DNA of the CDR3 is TGTGCCAGCACCCCACCGGACAGTAACACAGATACGCAGTATTTT.

The chain has TRBV7-8 and TRBJ2-7; 10 nucleotides match TRBD2. V was clipped by 5 bases and J by 4 bases; unmatched bases: 5. Germline V gene lookup returns CDR1 SGHVS and CDR2 FQNEAQ. This CDR3 has 14 residues. Here the CDR3 DNA reads TGTGCCAGCAGCCCGACTAGCGGGTCGTACGAGCAGTACTTC. It specifies CASSPTSGSYEQYF. The full variable domain, rest sourced from reference TRBV7-8 and TRBJ2-7, is GAGVSQSPRYKVAKRGQDVALRCDPISGHVSLFWYQQALGQGPEFLTYFQNEAQLDKSGLPSDRFFAERPEGSVSTLKIQRTQQEDSAVYLCASSPTSGSYEQYFGPGTRLTVT.

J is TRBJ1-2 and V is TRBV27, with 10 bases fitting TRBD1. The CDR3 is 14 residues long. The V segment lost 6 bases and the J segment 2 bases; nucleotides outside the gene matches: 3. Germline V gives CDR1 MNHEY, CDR2 SMNVEV (reference sequence). CDR3 protein: CASRGQGSNYGYTF. In DNA form, the CDR3 reads TGTGCCAGCAGGGGACAGGGGTCGAACTATGGCTACACCTTC.

This clone turned up a few times. The chain employs TRBV7-2 and TRBJ2-7; 9 bases map to TRBD2. The CDR3 loop spans 15 amino acids. The trim removed 1 base at V and 2 bases at J, leaving 3 bases unmatched. The germline CDR1 and CDR2 sequences are SGHTA and FQGNSA. The CDR3 spells CASSLVSGGTYEQYF. CDR3 nucleotides: TGTGCCAGCAGCTTAGTCAGCGGGGGGACCTACGAGCAGTACTTC.